What follows describes a single T cell receptor beta chain. It lacks a known antigen. The sample holds no much larger clone one base away, and base qualities are not on file. The junction shows trimming of 6 bases on V and 4 bases on J, plus 18 bases between the germline ends. CDR1 SEHNR and CDR2 FQNEAQ are derived from the germline V gene (reference sequence). The CDR3, from cysteine to phenylalanine, totals 15 residues. The entry retains the CDR3 DNA only, 45 bases that are in frame from base 1. The entry originates in a study of T cell responses to AZD1222 COVID-19 vaccine (dated by TCRdb to 2020 to 2023). Notes on the research overall: AZD1222 recipients whose second dose came at about 4 weeks and those whose second dose came at about 12 weeks were combined into one group, since spike-specific TCR depth and breadth did not differ between the two schedules. Enrollment into the trials was organized by age into subgroups of 18-55, 56-69 and 70-plus years, and those subgroups contained around 150, 28 and 57 TCR-sequenced participants, respectively. TCR sequencing covered roughly 230 trial participants: 200 to 220 given two doses of AZD1222 and 26 given two doses of MenACWY control vaccine.

The paper as a whole reports these results and caveats: No day 14 peak-response samples were available, so repertoires were characterized only after the peak T cell response. Epitopes outside the regions mutated in the B.1.351 and B.1.1.7 variants were reportedly recognized by nearly half of the unique spike-specific TCRs. Conclusions about previously exposed vaccinees were limited because only six AZD1222 recipients were SARS-CoV-2 seropositive at baseline. After two AZD1222 doses, both the breadth and the depth of spike-specific TCRs were significantly higher than at day 0 and than in MenACWY recipients. Participants were mostly white British and included more females than males, and it was suggested by the authors that clonal diversity may have been underestimated. In the small 56-69-year group, the increase in depth fell short of significance, most likely because of low power. Vaccine-associated CD4 TCRs spanned the whole spike protein, with dominant responses in regions 160-218 and 743-854.

The CDR3 regions of human TCRbeta chains were analyzed by immunosequencing. For the original study's pipeline: Repertoire TCRs were checked for matches against a reference library of SARS-CoV-2-specific TCRs that had been generated using the MIRA antigen-specificity platform. Breadth meant the fraction of unique TCRs that were SARS-CoV-2-associated, whereas depth meant the fraction of total T cells that were SARS-CoV-2-associated. Using the MIRA data, each spike-specific TCR was assigned both to the spike region to which the TCR was reactive and to a CD4 or CD8 class. Log10-transformed breadth and depth values were compared by one-way ANOVA with Sidak's multiple comparisons tests. TCRdb mirrors the immuneACCESS table, restricted to in-frame sequences. Some clones are absent from its copies; in checked studies, under half trace to an unresolved V gene, and the reason for the others is unknown. Clonal size and the V and J genes are those of that table, whereas D and trimming came from the DNA. For this sample the table gives approximately 170,000 clones, of which approximately 93% were detected only once. The ten largest clones take up approximately 4% of the sample.

This sample's time point label indicates: baseline before first vaccination. The vaccinee samples were drawn from two UK trials, COV001 and COV002, one of which was a single-blind randomized controlled phase 2/3 trial testing AZD1222 (ChAdOx1 nCoV-19) in healthy adults. For TCRbeta chain sequencing, PBMC samples were collected from trial participants at day 0 and at day 28 after the second dose. The sample in question was peripheral blood, obtained on day 0 of AZD1222 vaccination. The clonotype was recovered from an adult in good health. The chain is assembled from TRBV7-9 and TRBJ1-1; TRBD1 is possibly the D segment (6 matching bases). Read as DNA, the sequence is TGTGCCAGCAGTAACAGGGTGAAGGTTGGCACTGAAGCTTTCTTT. This encodes CASSNRVKVGTEAFF.